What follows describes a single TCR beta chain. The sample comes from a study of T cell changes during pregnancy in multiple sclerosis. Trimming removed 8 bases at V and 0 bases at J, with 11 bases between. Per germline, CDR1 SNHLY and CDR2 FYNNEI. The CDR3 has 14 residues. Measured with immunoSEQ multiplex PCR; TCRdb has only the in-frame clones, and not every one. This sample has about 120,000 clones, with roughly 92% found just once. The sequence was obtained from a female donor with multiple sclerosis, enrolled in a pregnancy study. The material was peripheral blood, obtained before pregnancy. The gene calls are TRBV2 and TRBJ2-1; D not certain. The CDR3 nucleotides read TGTGCCAGCGGGCCAATGAGCTCCTACAATGAGCAGTTCTTC. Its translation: CASGPMSSYNEQFF.